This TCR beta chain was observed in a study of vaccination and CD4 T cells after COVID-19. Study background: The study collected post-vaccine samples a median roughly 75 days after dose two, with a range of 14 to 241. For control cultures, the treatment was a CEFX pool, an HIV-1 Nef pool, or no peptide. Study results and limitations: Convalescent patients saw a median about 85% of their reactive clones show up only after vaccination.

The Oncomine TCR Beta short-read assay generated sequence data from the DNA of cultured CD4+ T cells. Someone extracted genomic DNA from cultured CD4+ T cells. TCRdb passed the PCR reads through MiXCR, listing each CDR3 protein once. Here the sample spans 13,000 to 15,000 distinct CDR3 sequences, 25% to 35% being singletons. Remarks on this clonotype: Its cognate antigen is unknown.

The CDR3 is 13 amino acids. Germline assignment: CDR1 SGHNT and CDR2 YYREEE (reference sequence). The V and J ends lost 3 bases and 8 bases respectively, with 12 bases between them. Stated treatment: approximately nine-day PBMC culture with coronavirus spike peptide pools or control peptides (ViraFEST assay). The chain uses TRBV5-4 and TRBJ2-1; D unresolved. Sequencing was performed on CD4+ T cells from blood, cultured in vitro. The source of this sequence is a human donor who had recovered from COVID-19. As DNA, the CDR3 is TGTGCCAGCAGCTCGTCCGTCTGGGATGAGCAGTTCTTC. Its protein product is CASSSSVWDEQFF.